The 24 T cell receptor beta chains below come from one sample, sequenced in a study of T cells in Graves' hyperthyroidism and ophthalmopathy. It was RNA transcripts that yielded the amplified TCR beta CDR3 regions. TCR CDR3 underwent first-round RT-PCR with the HTBI primer set. TCRdb called the multiplex PCR reads again in MiXCR, with one record for every CDR3 protein. Seen here are over 200,000 distinct CDR3 sequences, roughly 17% observed once, and the top ten hold roughly 50%. Sequencing was carried out using blood. The receptors shown here come from a man aged 45-60 years with Graves' hyperthyroidism.

The chain is built from TRBV7-8 and TRBJ1-5; D is perhaps TRBD1 (5 bases). CDR1 is SGHVS, CDR2 FQNEAQ, per germline. V was cut by 5 bases and J by 8 bases, with 22 bases left in between. The CDR3 loop spans 16 amino acids. This CDR3 is CASSAPGGRQFEPQHF. The CDR3 coding sequence is TGTGCCAGCAGCGCGCCCGGGGGGAGGCAATTTGAGCCCCAGCATTTT.

This clonotype was picked up a small number of times. The rearrangement uses TRBV5-8 and TRBJ2-7, with 11 bases lining up with TRBD1. Germline CDR1 and CDR2: SGHTS and YDEGEE. V shed 5 bases and J 7 bases; nucleotides not matched to a gene: 14. The CDR3 runs to 16 residues. The CDR3 DNA follows: TGTGCCAGCAGTACTGCCCCGGGACAGGGGGGATGGGAGCAGTACTTC. Its protein product is CASSTAPGQGGWEQYF.

The table lists this clonotype with many counts. The chain combines TRBV3-1 with TRBJ2-7; D perhaps matches TRBD2 (6 bases). Looked up from germline, CDR1 is LGHDT and CDR2 is YNNKEL (reference sequence). V lost 2 bases, J lost 3 bases, and 14 bases lay in between. The CDR3 has 15 amino acids. The CDR3 sequence is CASSQMGEVSYEQYF. CDR3 DNA sequence: TGTGCCAGCAGCCAAATGGGGGAGGTAAGCTACGAGCAGTACTTC.

This clonotype has a handful of counts. The chain has TRBV13 and TRBJ1-3; D call uncertain. From germline, CDR1 is PRHDT and CDR2 FYEKMQ (reference sequence). Trimming took off 9 bases at V and 0 bases at J, with 15 bases between the two ends. The CDR3 contains 15 residues. The CDR3 nucleotides are TGTGCCAGTTCACGACCCGCGAGCTCTGGAAACACCATATATTTT. Its protein product is CASSRPASSGNTIYF.

The genes are TRBV11-2 and TRBJ2-7; 8 bases map to TRBD1. The length of the CDR3 is 14 residues. Trimming took 1 base from V and 5 from J; bases not matched to a gene: 4. In germline, CDR1 is SGHAT, CDR2 FQNNGV. The CDR3 DNA follows: TGTGCCAGCAGCTTAGTACAGGGGGTAGACGAGCAGTACTTC. Translating gives CASSLVQGVDEQYF.

This clonotype was observed a few times. The chain combines TRBV30 with TRBJ1-1, with unresolved D. The CDR3 loop spans 13 amino acids. CDR1 and CDR2 (germline): GTSNPN, SVGIG (reference sequence). V shed 3 bases and J shed 0 bases, with 8 bases lying between them. The CDR3 DNA sequence: TGTGCCTGGAGATTACAAATGAACACTGAAGCTTTCTTT. It codes for CAWRLQMNTEAFF.

This clonotype has a count of ten or more. The J gene is TRBJ2-7, the V gene TRBV7-9; 7 bases are a match to TRBD1. V shed 6 bases, J shed 5 bases, and the junction held 4 bases outside the gene matches. Germline CDR1 is SEHNR and CDR2 is FQNEAQ (reference sequence). The CDR3 runs to 12 residues. CDR3 in amino acids: CASRTGTHEQYF. The CDR3 coding sequence is TGTGCCAGCAGGACAGGGACCCACGAGCAGTACTTC.

V gene TRBV7-8 combines with J gene TRBJ2-1; 9 bases align to TRBD2. Looked up from germline, CDR1 is SGHVS and CDR2 is FQNEAQ. Germline trimming cut 0 bases from V and 9 bases from J; bases unmatched to any gene: 6. CDR3 length equals 15 residues. CDR3 DNA sequence: TGTGCCAGCAGCTTAGCGCGCGGGAGGGTGGGTGAGCAGTTCTTC. Translation: CASSLARGRVGEQFF.

This rearrangement joins TRBV5-5 to TRBJ2-5; 8 bases agree with TRBD2. CDR1 is SGHKS, CDR2 YYEKEE, per germline (reference sequence). V lost 4 bases, J lost 1 base, and 6 bases stayed unmatched. The CDR3 consists of 15 residues. The CDR3 sequence: CASSPTSGFQETQYF. CDR3 nucleotides: TGTGCCAGCAGCCCAACTAGCGGTTTCCAAGAGACCCAGTACTTC.

CDR3 amino acids: CASSLQSQGNTGELFF. CDR3 coding DNA: TGCGCCAGCAGCTTGCAATCTCAGGGTAACACCGGGGAGCTGTTTTTT. The gene calls are TRBV5-1 and TRBJ2-2; possible D gene TRBD1, 5 bases. The germline V gene has CDR1 SGHRS and CDR2 YFSETQ. V lost 1 base and J 2 bases, leaving 12 bases between the germline ends. The CDR3 runs 16 residues.

The chain uses TRBV6-2 or TRBV6-3 and TRBJ1-1; 8 bases are shared with TRBD1. CDR1 is MNHEY, CDR2 SVGEGT, per germline. The CDR3 length is 18 residues. V lost 0 bases to trimming and J lost 0 bases; unmatched junction nucleotides: 9. The CDR3 bases are TGTGCCAGCAGTTACTCGACAGGGGCCTCATTCATGAACACTGAAGCTTTCTTT. Protein product: CASSYSTGASFMNTEAFF.

This clonotype was detected many times. The rearrangement links TRBV11-3 to TRBJ2-1, with 9 bases lining up with TRBD2. Per germline, CDR1 SGHNT and CDR2 YENEEA. The CDR3 runs to 17 residues. The trim removed 2 bases at V and 2 bases at J, leaving 7 bases unmatched. CDR3 nucleotides: TGTGCCAGCAGCTTATTTGGAGCGGGAGGTACCTACAATGAGCAGTTCTTC. This codes for CASSLFGAGGTYNEQFF.

The gene calls are TRBV7-8 and TRBJ1-4, with 7 bases matching TRBD1. Germline trimming cut 5 bases from V and 0 bases from J; bases unmatched to any gene: 9. The CDR3 has 17 amino acids. Germline V lookup: CDR1 SGHVS, CDR2 FQNEAQ. The chain's CDR3 is CASSRRRGPATNEKLFF. The DNA of the CDR3 is TGTGCCAGCAGCCGGCGTAGGGGGCCTGCAACTAATGAAAAACTGTTTTTT.

To note about this clonotype: A much larger clone lies one base from this, so it may be a read error. The chain combines TRBV2 with TRBJ1-5; D not certain. The CDR3 is made up of 13 amino acids. Germline V lookup: CDR1 SNHLY, CDR2 FYNNEI. In DNA form, the CDR3 reads TGTGCCAGCACTGAAAGTAACGATCAGCCCCAGCATTTT. This translates into CASTESNDQPQHF.

This clonotype has a count of ten or more. The rearrangement links TRBV4-3 to TRBJ2-5; D is uncertain. From germline, CDR1 is LGHNA and CDR2 YSLEER. The length of the CDR3 is 12 residues. Trimming stripped 4 bases from V and 6 bases from J, with 9 bases between. The CDR3 region has the DNA TGCGCCAGCAGCCCTCCTCTCAAGACCCAGTACTTC. Translation: CASSPPLKTQYF.

This clonotype came up a few times. V usage is TRBV30 and J usage is TRBJ2-5; D might be TRBD2 (5 bases). V was pared by 1 base and J by 2 bases, with 14 bases between. CDR3 length: 15 residues. Germline V gene lookup returns CDR1 GTSNPN and CDR2 SVGIG (reference sequence). This CDR3 is CAWSGRQPGQETQYF. As DNA, the CDR3 is TGTGCCTGGAGTGGCAGACAACCGGGGCAAGAGACCCAGTACTTC.

This clonotype was recorded many times. The V and J genes are TRBV24-1 and TRBJ2-3; TRBD1 aligns across 7 bases. This CDR3 comprises 14 residues. Germline V gene sequence: CDR1 KGHDR, CDR2 SFDVKD. V was pared by 7 bases and J by 0 bases, with 3 bases of the junction left unmatched. Written as DNA, the CDR3 is TGTGCCACCAGCCTGACAGGGAGCACAGATACGCAGTATTTT. Translating gives CATSLTGSTDTQYF.

This clonotype was detected many times. The chain has TRBV27 and TRBJ2-2, with TRBD2 identical over 13 bases. Germline V gene data show CDR1 as MNHEY and CDR2 as SMNVEV (reference sequence). V was clipped by 3 bases and J by 6 bases; unmatched bases: 4. The CDR3 spans 16 residues. The CDR3 nucleotides read TGTGCCAGCAGTTTGGGACTAGCGGGGACTCCCGGGGAGCTGTTTTTT. It yields the protein CASSLGLAGTPGELFF.

This clonotype was observed a handful of times. The chain has TRBV27 and TRBJ1-5; TRBD1 might be the D (5 bases). The CDR3 length is 15 residues. V dropped 0 bases and J dropped 1 base, with 7 bases sitting between them. Germline CDR1 MNHEY, CDR2 SMNVEV (reference sequence). The CDR3 bases are TGTGCCAGCAGTTTATCGTGGGGGAGCAATCAGCCCCAGCATTTT. This gives the protein CASSLSWGSNQPQHF.

In this sample, this clonotype turned up many times. The chain has TRBV6-5 and TRBJ2-5; 10 bases match TRBD1. The CDR3 has 14 amino acids. Germline loops: CDR1 MNHEY, CDR2 SVGAGI. The V and J ends lost 0 bases and 5 bases, in that order; junction bases with no gene match: 0. This CDR3 reads CASSYSTGGETQYF. CDR3 bases: TGTGCCAGCAGTTACTCGACAGGGGGCGAGACCCAGTACTTC.

The chain uses TRBV6-1 and TRBJ2-2; 11 nucleotides line up with TRBD2. The CDR3 has 18 amino acids. V shed 6 bases, J shed 6 bases, and the junction held 15 bases outside the gene matches. Per germline, CDR1 MNHNS and CDR2 SASEGT. CDR3 in amino acids: CASRGLAGLSGDPGELFF. CDR3 DNA: TGTGCCAGCAGAGGACTAGCGGGTCTATCTGGGGACCCCGGGGAGCTGTTTTTT.

The sample holds many counts of this clonotype. V usage is TRBV18 and J usage is TRBJ1-2, with D unresolved. The CDR3 loop spans 13 amino acids. The V gene's germline CDR1 is KGHSH and CDR2 LQKENI. V shed 5 bases and J shed 3 bases, with 10 bases lying between them. The CDR3 is CASSSRSDYGYTF. Here the CDR3 DNA reads TGTGCCAGCTCATCCCGATCTGACTATGGCTACACCTTC.

This clonotype showed up many times. V is TRBV30 and J is TRBJ1-1; tentatively, D is TRBD1 (6 bases). Germline CDR1 and CDR2: GTSNPN and SVGIG (reference sequence). This CDR3 has 15 amino acids. V was pared by 2 bases and J by 3 bases, with 16 bases between. CDR3 bases: TGTGCCTGGAGTTTACGGGGGCGGTTGGACACTGAAGCTTTCTTT. This encodes CAWSLRGRLDTEAFF.

This clonotype was recorded at least ten times. The chain recombines TRBV20-1 with TRBJ2-3, with D possibly being TRBD1 or TRBD2 (6 bases each). There are 15 residues in the CDR3. CDR1 and CDR2 (germline): DFQATT, SNEGSKA (reference sequence). With 3 bases removed from V and 3 bases from J, the gap between germline ends came to 16 bases. The CDR3 region is CSASDGGLRTDTQYF. CDR3 sequence (DNA): TGCAGTGCTAGCGATGGGGGGCTAAGGACAGATACGCAGTATTTT.